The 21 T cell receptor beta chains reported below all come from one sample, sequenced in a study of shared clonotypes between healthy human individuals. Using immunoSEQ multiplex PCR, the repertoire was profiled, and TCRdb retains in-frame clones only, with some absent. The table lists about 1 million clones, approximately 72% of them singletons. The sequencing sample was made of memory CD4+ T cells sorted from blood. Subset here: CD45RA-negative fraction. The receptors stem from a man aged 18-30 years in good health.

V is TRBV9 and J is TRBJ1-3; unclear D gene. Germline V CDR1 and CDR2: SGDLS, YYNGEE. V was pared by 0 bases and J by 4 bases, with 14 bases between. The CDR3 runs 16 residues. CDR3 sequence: CASSVGSGLEGNTIYF. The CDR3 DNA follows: TGTGCCAGCAGCGTAGGGTCAGGTTTGGAAGGAAACACCATATATTTT.

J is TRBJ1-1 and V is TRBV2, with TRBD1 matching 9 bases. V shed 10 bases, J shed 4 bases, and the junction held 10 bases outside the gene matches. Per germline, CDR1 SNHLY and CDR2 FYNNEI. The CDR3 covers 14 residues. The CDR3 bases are TGTGCCACTCTACAGGGGGCCATGGGCACTGAAGCTTTCTTT. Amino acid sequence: CATLQGAMGTEAFF.

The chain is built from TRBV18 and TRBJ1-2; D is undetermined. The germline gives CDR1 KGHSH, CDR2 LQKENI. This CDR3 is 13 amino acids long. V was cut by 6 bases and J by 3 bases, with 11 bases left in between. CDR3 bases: TGTGCCAGCTCGAGGCCAGGAGACTATGGCTACACCTTC. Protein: CASSRPGDYGYTF.

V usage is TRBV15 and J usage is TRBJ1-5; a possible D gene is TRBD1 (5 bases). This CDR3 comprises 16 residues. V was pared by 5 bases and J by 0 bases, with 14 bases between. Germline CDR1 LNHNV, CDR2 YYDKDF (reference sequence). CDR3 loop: CATSSSAGVSNQPQHF. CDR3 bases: TGTGCCACCAGCTCAAGTGCGGGGGTTAGCAATCAGCCCCAGCATTTT.

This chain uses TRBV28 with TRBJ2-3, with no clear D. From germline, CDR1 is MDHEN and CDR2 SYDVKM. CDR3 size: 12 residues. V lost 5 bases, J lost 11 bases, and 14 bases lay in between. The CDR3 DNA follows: TGTGCCAGCAGTATTCCACCAGGAGAGCAGTATTTT. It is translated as CASSIPPGEQYF.

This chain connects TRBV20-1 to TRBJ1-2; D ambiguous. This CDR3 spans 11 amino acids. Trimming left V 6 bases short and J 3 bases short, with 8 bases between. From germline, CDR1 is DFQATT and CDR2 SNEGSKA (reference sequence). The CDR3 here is CSATSDYGYTF. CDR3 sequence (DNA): TGCAGTGCGACGAGTGACTATGGCTACACCTTC.

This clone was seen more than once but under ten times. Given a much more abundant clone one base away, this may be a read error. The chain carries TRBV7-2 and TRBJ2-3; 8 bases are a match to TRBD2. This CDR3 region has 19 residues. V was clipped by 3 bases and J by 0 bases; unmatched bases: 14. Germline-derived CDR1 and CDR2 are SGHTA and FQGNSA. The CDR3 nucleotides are TGTGCCAGCAGCTTGGGGGCGTGGGCGGGGGGTGCTAGCACAGATACGCAGTATTTT. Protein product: CASSLGAWAGGASTDTQYF.

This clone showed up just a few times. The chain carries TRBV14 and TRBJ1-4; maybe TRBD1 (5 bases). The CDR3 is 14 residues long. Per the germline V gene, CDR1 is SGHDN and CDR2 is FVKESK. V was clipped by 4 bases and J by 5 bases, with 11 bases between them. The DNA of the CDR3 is TGTGCCAGCAGCCTAGCAGGGATGAATGAAAAACTGTTTTTT. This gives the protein CASSLAGMNEKLFF.

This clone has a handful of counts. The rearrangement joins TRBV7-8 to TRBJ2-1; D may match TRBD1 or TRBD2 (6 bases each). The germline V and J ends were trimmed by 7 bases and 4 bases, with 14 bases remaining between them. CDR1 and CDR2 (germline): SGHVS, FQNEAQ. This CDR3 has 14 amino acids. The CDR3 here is CASTRGGGYNEQFF. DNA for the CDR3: TGTGCCAGCACCCGTGGAGGGGGGTACAATGAGCAGTTCTTC.

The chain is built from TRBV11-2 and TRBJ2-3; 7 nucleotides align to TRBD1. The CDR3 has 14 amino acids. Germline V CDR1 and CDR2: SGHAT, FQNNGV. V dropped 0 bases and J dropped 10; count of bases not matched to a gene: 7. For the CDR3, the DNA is TGTGCCAGCAGCTTAGAGGCGGCGACAGGGCCGCAGTATTTT. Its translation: CASSLEAATGPQYF.

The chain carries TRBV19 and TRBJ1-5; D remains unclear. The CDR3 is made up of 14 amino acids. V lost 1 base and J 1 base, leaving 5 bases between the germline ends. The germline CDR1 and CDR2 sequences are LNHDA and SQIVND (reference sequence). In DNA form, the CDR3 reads TGTGCCAGTAGTATAGGTAGCAGCAATCAGCCCCAGCATTTT. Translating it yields CASSIGSSNQPQHF.

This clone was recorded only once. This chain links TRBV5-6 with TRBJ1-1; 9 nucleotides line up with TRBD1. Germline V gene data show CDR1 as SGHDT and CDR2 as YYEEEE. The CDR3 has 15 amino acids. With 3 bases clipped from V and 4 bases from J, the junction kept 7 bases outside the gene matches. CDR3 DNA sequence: TGTGCCAGCAGCTCCGGGACAGGGTGGAGCACTGAAGCTTTCTTT. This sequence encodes CASSSGTGWSTEAFF.

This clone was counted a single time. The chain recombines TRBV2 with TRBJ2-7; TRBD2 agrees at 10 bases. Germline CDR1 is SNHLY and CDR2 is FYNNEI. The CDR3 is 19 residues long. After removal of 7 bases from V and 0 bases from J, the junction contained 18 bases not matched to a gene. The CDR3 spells CASTRGGTSVSVGSYEQYF. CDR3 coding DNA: TGTGCCAGCACCAGGGGGGGGACTAGCGTGAGCGTCGGCTCCTACGAGCAGTACTTC.

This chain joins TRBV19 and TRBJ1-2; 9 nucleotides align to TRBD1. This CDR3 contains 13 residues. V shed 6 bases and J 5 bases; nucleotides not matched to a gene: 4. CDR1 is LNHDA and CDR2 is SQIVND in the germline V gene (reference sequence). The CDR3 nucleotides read TGTGCCAGTAGGCCGACAGGGGGTTATGGCTACACCTTC. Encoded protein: CASRPTGGYGYTF.

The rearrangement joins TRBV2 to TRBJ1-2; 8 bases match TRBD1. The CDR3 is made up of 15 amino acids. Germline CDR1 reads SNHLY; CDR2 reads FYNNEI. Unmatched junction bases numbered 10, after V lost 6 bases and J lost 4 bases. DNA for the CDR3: TGTGCCAGCAGGACAGGGACAGGAGCTATCTATGGCTACACCTTC. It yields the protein CASRTGTGAIYGYTF.

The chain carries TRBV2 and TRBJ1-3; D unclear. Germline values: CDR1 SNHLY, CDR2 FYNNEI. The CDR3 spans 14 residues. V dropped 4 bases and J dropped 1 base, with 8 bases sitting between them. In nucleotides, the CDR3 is TGTGCCAGCAGTGGGGTTGAGTCTGGAAACACCATATATTTT. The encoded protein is CASSGVESGNTIYF. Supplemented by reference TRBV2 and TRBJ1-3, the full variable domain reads EPEVTQTPSHQVTQMGQEVILRCVPISNHLYFYWYRQILGQKVEFLVSFYNNEISEKSEIFDDQFSVERPDGSNFTLKIRSTKLEDSAMYFCASSGVESGNTIYFGEGSWLTVV.

CDR3 DNA sequence: TGTGCCAGCAGTCCCTTCACAGATACGCAGTATTTT. Amino acids: CASSPFTDTQYF. The V gene is TRBV28, the J gene TRBJ2-3; D gene unclear. Deletions cut 5 bases from V and 2 bases from J, with 5 bases between. The CDR3 has 12 residues. Per germline, CDR1 MDHEN and CDR2 SYDVKM.

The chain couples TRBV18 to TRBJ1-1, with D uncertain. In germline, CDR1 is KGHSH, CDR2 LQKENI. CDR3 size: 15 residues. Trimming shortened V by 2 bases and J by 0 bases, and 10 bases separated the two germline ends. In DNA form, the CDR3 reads TGTGCCAGCTCACCAGCAGATGGGGTGAACACTGAAGCTTTCTTT. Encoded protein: CASSPADGVNTEAFF.

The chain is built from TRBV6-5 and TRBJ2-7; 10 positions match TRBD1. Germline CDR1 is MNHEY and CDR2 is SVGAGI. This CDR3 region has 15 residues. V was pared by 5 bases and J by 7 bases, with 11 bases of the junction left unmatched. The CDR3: CASSLSGTGVWEQYF. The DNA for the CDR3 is TGTGCCAGCAGTCTCTCCGGGACAGGGGTGTGGGAGCAGTACTTC.

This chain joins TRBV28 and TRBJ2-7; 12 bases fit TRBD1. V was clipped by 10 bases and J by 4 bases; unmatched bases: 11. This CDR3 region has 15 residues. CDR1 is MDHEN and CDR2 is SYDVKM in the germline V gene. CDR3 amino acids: CATRTGTGGAYEQYF. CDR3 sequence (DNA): TGTGCCACCAGAACCGGGACAGGGGGCGCGTACGAGCAGTACTTC.

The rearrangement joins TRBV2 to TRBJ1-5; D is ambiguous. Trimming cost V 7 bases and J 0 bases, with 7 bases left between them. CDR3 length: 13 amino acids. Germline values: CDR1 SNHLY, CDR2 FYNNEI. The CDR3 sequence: CASKEVSNQPQHF. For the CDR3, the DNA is TGTGCCAGCAAGGAGGTTAGCAATCAGCCCCAGCATTTT.